This TCR beta chain was identified in a study of blood T cell repertoires in COVID-19. Profiled with immunoSEQ multiplex PCR; TCRdb holds only in-frame clones, not every one. Seen here are some 200,000 clones, approximately 78% observed once, and the top ten hold 5.2%. The V and J ends lost 1 base and 6 bases, in that order; junction bases with no gene match: 10. CDR1 is SGHTA and CDR2 is FQGNSA in the germline V gene. This CDR3 is built from 17 residues. The sequencing input was peripheral blood. The V call is TRBV7-2, the J call TRBJ2-3; 10 bases map to TRBD2. This clonotype was obtained from a woman aged 65 to 85 with COVID-19, enrolled during active disease. CDR3 in amino acids: CASSLVGSGRPLDTQYF. In nucleotides, the CDR3 is TGTGCCAGCAGCTTAGTCGGTAGCGGGAGGCCCCTGGATACGCAGTATTTT.